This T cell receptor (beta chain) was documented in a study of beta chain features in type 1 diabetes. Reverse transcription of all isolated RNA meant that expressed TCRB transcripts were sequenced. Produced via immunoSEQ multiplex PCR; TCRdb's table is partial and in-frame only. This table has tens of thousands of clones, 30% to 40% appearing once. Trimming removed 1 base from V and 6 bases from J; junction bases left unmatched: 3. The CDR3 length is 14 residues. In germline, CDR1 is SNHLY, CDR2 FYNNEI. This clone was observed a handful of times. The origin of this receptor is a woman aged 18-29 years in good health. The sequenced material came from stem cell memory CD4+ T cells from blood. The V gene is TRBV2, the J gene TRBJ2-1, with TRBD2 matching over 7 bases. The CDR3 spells CASSEVRETNEQFF. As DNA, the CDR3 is TGTGCCAGCAGTGAAGTGCGGGAGACCAATGAGCAGTTCTTC.